This record covers a single T cell receptor beta chain. The antigen it recognizes is unknown. Within one base of it there is no much larger clone, and no base qualities were kept. The time point label, read with the paper, signifies: cycle 1 day 1 (C1D1), immediately before nivolumab initiation. Every trial patient had relapsed after autologous stem cell transplantation, and cohorts A, B and C differed in prior brentuximab vedotin exposure. The trial cohort was composed of 55 to 65 patients with relapsed/refractory classical Hodgkin lymphoma, for whom complete response, partial response or progressive disease was recorded as best overall response. Single-agent nivolumab was administered to trial patients in the multi-cohort phase II CheckMate 205 trial. An independent review committee assessed best overall response by applying the 2007 International Working Group response criteria. PBMCs from the trial were collected at three points: immediately before nivolumab initiation (C1D1), and during therapy at cycle 2 day 1 and cycle 4 day 1. Peripheral blood was collected in 8 mL Vacutainer Cell Preparation Tubes, from which PBMCs were isolated by centrifugation and then cryopreserved.

The CDR3 starts with the cysteine, ends with the phenylalanine, and has 15 residues. The retained sequence is limited to the CDR3, 45 bases, with the frame set at the first base. From a lookup of the germline V gene, CDR1 and CDR2 are SGHTA and FQGNSA. Trimming takes 1 base from V and 2 bases from J, and the germline ends sit 9 bases apart. These data belong to a study of PD-1 blockade in classical Hodgkin lymphoma (dated by TCRdb to 2018 to 2021). Describing the broader study: Nivolumab dosing was 3 mg/kg intravenously every 2 weeks, continuing until either disease progression or unacceptable toxicity. The study used TCR beta sequencing and CyTOF to define a peripheral blood immune signature of response to PD-1 blockade in classical Hodgkin lymphoma. Overall study outcomes, separate from this receptor: A significant rise by C4D1 was seen in CD4+ but not CD8+ TCR diversity (p=0.0027 vs p=0.16), with the rise being most apparent in complete responders (p=0.02). Patients starting nivolumab less than 1 year after ASCT had lower diversity and were excluded from later analyses to avoid confounding by immune reconstitution. Baseline TCR diversity was reported to be lower in newly diagnosed patients than in healthy donors and to be lower still in relapsed/refractory patients. Trial patients with a complete response had baseline diversity similar to that of newly diagnosed patients, while partial responders and progressors had significantly lower diversity. Only a single clinical trial cohort was studied, and what caused the repertoire differences, possibly disease activity or prior therapy, remained undefined.

The Qiagen DNeasy kit was used to extract genomic DNA from unsorted PBMCs and from the negatively selected CD4+ and CD8+ fractions. Using primers that anneal to V and J segments, immunoSEQ multiplex PCR amplified the TCR beta CDR3 regions. A synthetic immune receptor repertoire was used to minimize amplification bias, and any remaining bias was removed computationally after sequencing. In the paper's pipeline: Repertoire diversity was quantified as the Shannon entropy index using custom Python scripts. Unsorted, CD4+ and CD8+ repertoires were analyzed separately, except for combined analyses in which CD4+ and CD8+ sequences were merged in silico. Clonal expansion was defined as at least a 2-fold frequency increase after treatment relative to C1D1, with a pseudocount of 0.5 for undetected baseline clones. Clones with 0 or 1 copy at C1D1 were defined as singleton clones, while clones with 2 or more copies were defined as non-singleton clones. Clones expanded in unsorted samples were assigned a CD4+, CD8+ or unknown annotation through matching of protein sequences in sorted samples from the same patient. Wilcoxon tests were applied to paired samples to test diversity changes from C1D1 to C4D1. Imported from immuneACCESS, the table was reduced by TCRdb to in-frame sequences with V and J called. These copies leave out some clones; in studies compared against another copy, an unresolved V gene accounts for under half, and the cause of the remainder is not known. The V and J calls and the clone size are those of that table, but D and trimming were determined from the DNA. This sample holds approximately 60,000 clones; approximately 88% were observed only once. About an eighth of the sample is in the top ten clones.

The sequences come from peripheral blood mononuclear cells (PBMCs), collected at baseline. The clonotype originates from a human donor with classical Hodgkin lymphoma. Recombination joined TRBV7-2 with TRBJ1-5; the D gene identity is not certain. The nucleotide sequence reads TGTGCCAGCAGCTTAGACGGGAAGGGCAATCAGCCCCAGCATTTT. This sequence encodes CASSLDGKGNQPQHF.